The clone carrying this TCR beta chain has more than one count but fewer than ten. What it binds is not known. Scientists ran DNA taken from cultured CD4+ T cells through the Oncomine TCR Beta short-read assay for sequencing. TCRdb fed the PCR reads into MiXCR, producing one record per CDR3 protein. The sample lists 12,000 or so distinct CDR3 sequences; 61% were seen once. These data originate in a study of vaccination and CD4 T cells after COVID-19. Described treatment: approximately nine-day PBMC culture with coronavirus spike peptide pools or control peptides (ViraFEST assay). Dates of positive PCR ran from March to December 2020, before US Alpha, Beta and Delta variants. Sequenced material: CD4+ T cells from blood, cultured in vitro. This TCR derives from a human donor who had recovered from COVID-19.

The CDR3 spells CASSSPGLADTDTQYF. The CDR3 DNA is TGTGCCAGCAGCTCCCCGGGACTAGCGGACACAGATACGCAGTATTTT. The chain uses TRBV11-3 and TRBJ2-3, with TRBD2 matching 11 bases. The length of the CDR3 is 16 residues. The V gene's germline CDR1 is SGHNT and CDR2 YENEEA. V trimming: 4 bases; J trimming: 2 bases; junction bases outside the gene matches: 5.